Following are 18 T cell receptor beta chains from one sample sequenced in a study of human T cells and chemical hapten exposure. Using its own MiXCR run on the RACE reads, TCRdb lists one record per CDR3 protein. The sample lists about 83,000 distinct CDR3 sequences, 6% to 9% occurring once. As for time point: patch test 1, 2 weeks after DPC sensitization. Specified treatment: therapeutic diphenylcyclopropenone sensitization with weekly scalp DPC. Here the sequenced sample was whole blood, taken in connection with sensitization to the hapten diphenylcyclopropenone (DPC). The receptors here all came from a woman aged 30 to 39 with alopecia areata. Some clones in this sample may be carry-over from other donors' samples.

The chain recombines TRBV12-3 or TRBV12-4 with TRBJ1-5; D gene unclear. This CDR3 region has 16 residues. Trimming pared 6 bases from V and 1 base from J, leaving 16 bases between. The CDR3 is CASSIRPPASNQPQHF. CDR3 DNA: TGTGCCAGCAGCATCAGGCCCCCAGCGAGCAATCAGCCCCAGCATTTT.

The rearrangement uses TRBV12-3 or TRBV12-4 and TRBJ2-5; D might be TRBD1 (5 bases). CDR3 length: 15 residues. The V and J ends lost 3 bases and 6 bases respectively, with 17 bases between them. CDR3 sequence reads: CASSFVKGRGQTQYF. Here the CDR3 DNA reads TGTGCCAGCAGTTTCGTCAAGGGGCGCGGACAGACCCAGTACTTC.

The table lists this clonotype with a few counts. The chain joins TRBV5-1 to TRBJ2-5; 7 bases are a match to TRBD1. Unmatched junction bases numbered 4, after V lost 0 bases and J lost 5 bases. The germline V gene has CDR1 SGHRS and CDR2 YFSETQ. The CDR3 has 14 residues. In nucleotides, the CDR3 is TGCGCCAGCAGCTTGGGACAGGGCCGGGAGACCCAGTACTTC. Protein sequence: CASSLGQGRETQYF.

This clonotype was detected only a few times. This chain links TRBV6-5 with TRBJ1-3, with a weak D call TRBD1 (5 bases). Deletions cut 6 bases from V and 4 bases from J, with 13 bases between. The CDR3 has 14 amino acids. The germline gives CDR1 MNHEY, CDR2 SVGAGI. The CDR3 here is CASSQGRTGNTIYF. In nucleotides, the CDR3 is TGTGCCAGCAGCCAGGGCAGGACGGGAAACACCATATATTTT.

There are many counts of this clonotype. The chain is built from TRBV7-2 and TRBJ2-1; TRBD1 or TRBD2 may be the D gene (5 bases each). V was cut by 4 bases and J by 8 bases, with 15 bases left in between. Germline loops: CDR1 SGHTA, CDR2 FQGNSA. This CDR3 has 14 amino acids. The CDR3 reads CASSYGLGTDEQFF. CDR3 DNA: TGTGCCAGCAGCTACGGACTCGGGACGGATGAGCAGTTCTTC.

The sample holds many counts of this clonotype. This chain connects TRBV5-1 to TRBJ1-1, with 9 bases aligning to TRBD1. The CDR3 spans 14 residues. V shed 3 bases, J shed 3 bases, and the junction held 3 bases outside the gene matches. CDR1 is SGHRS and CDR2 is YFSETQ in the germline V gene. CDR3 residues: CASSSGTGYTEAFF. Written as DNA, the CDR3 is TGCGCCAGCAGCTCGGGGACAGGGTACACTGAAGCTTTCTTT.

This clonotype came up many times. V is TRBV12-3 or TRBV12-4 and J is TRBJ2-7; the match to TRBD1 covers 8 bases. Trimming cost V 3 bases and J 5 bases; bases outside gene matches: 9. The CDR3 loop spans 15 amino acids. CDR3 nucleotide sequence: TGTGCCAGCAGTTTGTCAGGGGGCAAGTGGAACGAGCAGTACTTC. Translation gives CASSLSGGKWNEQYF.

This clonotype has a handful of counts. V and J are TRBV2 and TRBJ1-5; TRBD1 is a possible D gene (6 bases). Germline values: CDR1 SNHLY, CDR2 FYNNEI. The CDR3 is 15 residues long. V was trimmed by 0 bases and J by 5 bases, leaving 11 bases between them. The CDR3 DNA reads TGTGCCAGCAGTGAAGCTGGGACACCGCATCAGCCCCAGCATTTT. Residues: CASSEAGTPHQPQHF.

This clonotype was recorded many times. This CDR3 is CASSPLQGNSNQPQHF. The DNA of the CDR3 is TGTGCCAGCAGTCCCTTACAGGGAAATAGCAATCAGCCCCAGCATTTT. The chain employs TRBV12-3 or TRBV12-4 and TRBJ1-5; D might be TRBD1 (6 bases). CDR3 length: 16 residues. The ends were cut back, 5 bases at V and 0 bases at J, with 14 bases in the middle.

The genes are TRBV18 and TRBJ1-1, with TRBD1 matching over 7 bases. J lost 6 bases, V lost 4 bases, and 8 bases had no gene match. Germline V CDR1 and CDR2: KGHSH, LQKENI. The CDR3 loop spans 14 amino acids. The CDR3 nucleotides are TGTGCCAGCTCACAAAGCCCAGGGGGAGCTGAAGCTTTCTTT. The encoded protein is CASSQSPGGAEAFF.

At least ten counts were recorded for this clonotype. CDR3 sequence: CASSEFGRVGETQYF. Written as DNA, the CDR3 is TGTGCCAGCAGTGAATTCGGTCGGGTAGGGGAGACCCAGTACTTC. This chain uses TRBV25-1 with TRBJ2-5; D gene ambiguous. Deletions cut 1 base from V and 5 bases from J, with 14 bases between. The CDR3 is 15 amino acids. Germline-derived CDR1 and CDR2 are MGHDK and SYGVNS.

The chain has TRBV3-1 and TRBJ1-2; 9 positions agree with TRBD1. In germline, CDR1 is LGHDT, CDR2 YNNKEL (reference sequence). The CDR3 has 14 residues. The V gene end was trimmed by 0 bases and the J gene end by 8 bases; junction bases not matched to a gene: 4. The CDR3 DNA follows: TGTGCCAGCAGCCAAGACGGACAGGGGAGAGGCTACACCTTC. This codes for CASSQDGQGRGYTF. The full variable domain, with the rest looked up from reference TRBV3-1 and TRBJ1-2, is DTAVSQTPKYLVTQMGNDKSIKCEQNLGHDTMYWYKQDSKKFLKIMFSYNNKELIINETVPNRFSPKSPDKAHLNLHINSLELGDSAVYFCASSQDGQGRGYTFGSGTRLTVV.

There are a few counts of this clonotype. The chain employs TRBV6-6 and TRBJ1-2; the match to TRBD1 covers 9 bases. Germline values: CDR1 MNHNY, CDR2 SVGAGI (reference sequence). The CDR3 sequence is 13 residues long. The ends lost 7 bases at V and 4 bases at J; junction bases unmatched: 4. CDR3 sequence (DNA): TGTGCCAGCACCCTGGACAGGGGCTATGGCTACACCTTC. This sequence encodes CASTLDRGYGYTF.

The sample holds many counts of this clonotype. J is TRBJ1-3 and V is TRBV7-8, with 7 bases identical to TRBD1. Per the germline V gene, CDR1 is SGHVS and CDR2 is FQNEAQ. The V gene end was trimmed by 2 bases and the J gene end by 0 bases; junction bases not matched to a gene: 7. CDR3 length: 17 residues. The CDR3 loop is CASSLYRDRDSGNTIYF. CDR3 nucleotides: TGTGCCAGCAGCTTATACCGCGACAGGGACTCTGGAAACACCATATATTTT.

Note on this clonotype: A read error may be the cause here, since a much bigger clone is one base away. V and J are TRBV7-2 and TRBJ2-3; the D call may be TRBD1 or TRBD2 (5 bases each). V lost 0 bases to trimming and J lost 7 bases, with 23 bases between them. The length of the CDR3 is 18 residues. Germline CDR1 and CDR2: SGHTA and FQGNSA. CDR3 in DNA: TGTGCCAGCAGCTTAGCGGGGATTAGCGTGGGGCCTTTAAATACGCAGTATTTT. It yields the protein CASSLAGISVGPLNTQYF.

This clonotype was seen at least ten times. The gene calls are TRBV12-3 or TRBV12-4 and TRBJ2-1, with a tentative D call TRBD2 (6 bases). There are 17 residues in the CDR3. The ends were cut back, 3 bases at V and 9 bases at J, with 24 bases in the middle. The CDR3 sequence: CASSFRLTGTVLFEQFF. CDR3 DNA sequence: TGTGCCAGCAGTTTTCGGCTGACCGGGACTGTCCTTTTTGAGCAGTTCTTC.

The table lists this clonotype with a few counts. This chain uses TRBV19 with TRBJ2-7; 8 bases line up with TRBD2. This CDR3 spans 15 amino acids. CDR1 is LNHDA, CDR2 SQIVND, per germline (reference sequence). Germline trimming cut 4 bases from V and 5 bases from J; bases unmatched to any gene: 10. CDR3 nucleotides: TGTGCCAGTAGTAACCCGGGAGGGGCTGGCCACGAGCAGTACTTC. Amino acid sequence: CASSNPGGAGHEQYF.

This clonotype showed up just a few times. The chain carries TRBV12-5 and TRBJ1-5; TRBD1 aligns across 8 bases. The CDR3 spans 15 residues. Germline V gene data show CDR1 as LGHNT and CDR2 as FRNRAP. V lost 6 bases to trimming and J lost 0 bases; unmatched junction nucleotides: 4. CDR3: CASGDREDSNQPQHF. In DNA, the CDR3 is TGTGCTAGTGGGGACAGGGAGGATAGCAATCAGCCCCAGCATTTT.